Listed below are T cell receptor beta chains from one sample, sequenced in a study of Ad26.COV2.S vaccination and SARS-CoV-2 variants. Only in-frame clones appear in the TCRdb table, and some are missing; sequencing was by immunoSEQ multiplex PCR. The sample gives 440,000 or so clones, 89% of which show up once; roughly 1.7% is in the top ten. The sample consisted of peripheral blood, taken in a trial of Ad26.COV2.S vaccine versus placebo. The origin of the receptors is a person aged 18-65 years who received the Ad26.COV2.S COVID-19 vaccine or a placebo. CDR3s include the opening cysteine and the closing phenylalanine or tryptophan.

J,V,CDR3
TRBJ2-7,TRBV6-1,CASSEALQAPYEQYF
TRBJ2-5,TRBV10-3,CAISARGLLETQYF
TRBJ2-1,TRBV6-4,CASSRAVGLSYNEQFF
TRBJ1-4,TRBV7-9,CASSLGLGEKLFF
TRBJ1-1,TRBV25-1,CASSAWTGGAEAFF
TRBJ2-7,TRBV28,CASSSPPGSGGDYEQYF
TRBJ1-2,TRBV9,CASSTSVGTGYGYTF
TRBJ1-4,TRBV5-8,CASSLAGWASNEKLFF
TRBJ2-7,TRBV6-2/TRBV6-3,CASSGIGKSDYEQYF
TRBJ2-3,TRBV9,CASSARLAEDTQYF
TRBJ1-1,TRBV3-1/TRBV3-2,CASSQRRTEAFF
TRBJ1-4,TRBV18,CASSHLQLTEGNEKLFF
TRBJ1-4,TRBV7-8,CASCGTESEKLFF
TRBJ1-2,TRBV5-6,CASTLLGGEGYTF